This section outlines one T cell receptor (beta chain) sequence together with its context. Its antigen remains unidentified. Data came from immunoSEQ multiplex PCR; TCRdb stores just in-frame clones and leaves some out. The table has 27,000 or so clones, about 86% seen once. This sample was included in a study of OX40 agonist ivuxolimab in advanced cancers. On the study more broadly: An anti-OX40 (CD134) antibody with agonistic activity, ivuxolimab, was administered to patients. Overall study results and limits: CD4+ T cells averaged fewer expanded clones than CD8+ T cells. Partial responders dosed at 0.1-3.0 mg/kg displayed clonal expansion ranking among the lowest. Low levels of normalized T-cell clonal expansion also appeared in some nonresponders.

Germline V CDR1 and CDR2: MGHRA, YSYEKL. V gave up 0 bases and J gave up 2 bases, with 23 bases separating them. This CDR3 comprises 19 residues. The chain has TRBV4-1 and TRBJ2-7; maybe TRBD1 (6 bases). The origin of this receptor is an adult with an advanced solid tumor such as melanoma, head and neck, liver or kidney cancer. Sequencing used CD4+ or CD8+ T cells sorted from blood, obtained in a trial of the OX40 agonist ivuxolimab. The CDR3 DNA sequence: TGCGCCAGCAGCCAAGATTTCGTGGCAGGGGAAGGCTCCCCCTACGAGCAGTACTTC. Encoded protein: CASSQDFVAGEGSPYEQYF.